This paragraph reports one T cell receptor (beta chain). What it binds is unknown. A second PCR, run for roughly 7 to 12 cycles, used a sample-barcoded 5' primer plus a J-beta primer mix. One entry per CDR3 protein, called by TCRdb with MiXCR from the 5' RACE reads. Among 980,000 or so distinct CDR3 sequences listed, 45% to 50% were seen once. This specimen comes from a study of blood T cells in healthy people across ages. Overall study findings and caveats: It was the long-lived donors that had more naive CD4+ cells and higher diversity than aged donors. TCR beta diversity, measured per million T cells, fell in a roughly linear way with age.

The sample consisted of blood. This sequence originates from a man aged 25 to 40 in good health.

The CDR3 is CSAREPFETDTQYF. The CDR3 region has the DNA TGCAGTGCCCGGGAGCCCTTTGAGACAGATACGCAGTATTTT. J is TRBJ2-3 and V is TRBV20-1; TRBD2 is a possible D gene (6 bases). V dropped 6 bases and J dropped 3 bases, with 16 bases sitting between them. The CDR3 has 14 residues. Per germline, CDR1 DFQATT and CDR2 SNEGSKA (reference sequence).